Listed below are T cell receptor beta chains from one sample, sequenced in a study of chemoradiotherapy in HPV16-positive cancers. Repertoires were generated with immunoSEQ multiplex PCR, while TCRdb's copy carries only in-frame clones and drops some. The data contain roughly 14,000 clones, under 85% of them seen just once; the ten biggest clones take up roughly 10%. This specimen was acquired from a patient who underwent chemoradiotherapy. Receptors originate from a human donor with HPV-associated anogenital cancer. Both conserved end residues are part of each CDR3. The D gene is left open where the match is weak. Clone size is not always given. Where it is, it says once, few, many or a class for expanded clones.

>TRBV6-5|NA|NA|TRBJ1-6
TGTGCCAGCACCAGGGTTGGGAATTCACCCCTCCACTTT
CASTRVGNSPLHF
>TRBV6-6|NA|NA|TRBJ1-4
TGTGCCAGCAGTTCCAACCCCGGACCTAATGAAAAACTGTTTTTT
CASSSNPGPNEKLFF
>TRBV2|NA|TRBD2|TRBJ2-5
TGTGCCAGCAATCTACTAGCGGGAGGCGAAGAGACCCAGTACTTC
CASNLLAGGEETQYF
>TRBV6-5|NA|TRBD2|TRBJ2-7
TGTGCCAGCCATCGGGAGGTATCCGGCGAGCAGTACTTC
CASHREVSGEQYF
>TRBV11-2|NA|TRBD1|TRBJ1-1
TGTGCCAGCAGCTTACTCTGGATAACAGGGGGCAACACTGAAGCTTTCTTT
CASSLLWITGGNTEAFF
>TRBV6-5|NA|NA|TRBJ2-3
TGTGCCAGCAGTTACTATCTAGCAGCCGCCACAGATACGCAGTATTTT
CASSYYLAAATDTQYF
>TRBV19|NA|NA|TRBJ2-2
TGTGCCAGTAGTAGGGCAGGGTATAACACCGGGGAGCTGTTTTTT
CASSRAGYNTGELFF
>TRBV5-1|NA|TRBD1|TRBJ1-3
TGCGCCAGCAGTTCTCAGGGGGTTACGGGAAACACCATATATTTT
CASSSQGVTGNTIYF
>TRBV27|few|NA|TRBJ1-3
TGTGCCAGCAGCGCTACAGGGCTGGGAAACACCATATATTTT
CASSATGLGNTIYF
>TRBV6-1|NA|NA|TRBJ1-2
TGTGCCAGCAGTGAAGCGGCAGGAGATTCCTATGGCTACACCTTC
CASSEAAGDSYGYTF
>TRBV10-1|NA|TRBD2|TRBJ2-5
TGCGCCAGCAGTGAGAATAGCGGGAGTCAGACCCAGTACTTC
CASSENSGSQTQYF
>TRBV6-5|NA|NA|TRBJ1-1
TGTGCCAGCAGTTACTTGCGGGAGACTGAAGCTTTCTTT
CASSYLRETEAFF
>TRBV2|NA|NA|TRBJ2-5
TGTGCCAGCACACCGGGACACGGAAACCAAGAGACCCAGTACTTC
CASTPGHGNQETQYF
>TRBV7-2|NA|NA|TRBJ1-1
TGTGCCAGCAGCTTTTCGCAGGTTGGGGCTTTCTTT
CASSFSQVGAFF
>TRBV30|NA|TRBD1|TRBJ1-6
TGTGCCCTCGGACAGGGTCGCTCACCCCTCCACTTT
CALGQGRSPLHF
>TRBV30|NA|NA|TRBJ2-1
TGTGCTGCTCTAAGCTATGAGCAGTTCTTC
CAALSYEQFF
>TRBV14|NA|NA|TRBJ1-1
TGTGCCAGCAGGCCAGGGGCGGGTACTGAAGCTTTCTTT
CASRPGAGTEAFF
>TRBV6-1|few|TRBD2|TRBJ2-7
TGTGCCAGCAATCTAGGGACTAGCGTTAACGAGCAGTACTTC
CASNLGTSVNEQYF
>TRBV6-7|NA|NA|TRBJ2-5
TGTGCCAGCAGTTACTCCCTTTGTGGGAAGACCCAAGAGACCCAGTACTTC
CASSYSLCGKTQETQYF
>TRBV7-3|NA|TRBD1|TRBJ2-2
TGTGCCAGCAGTTTGACCAGGGGGCAAGGGACCGGGGAGCTGTTTTTT
CASSLTRGQGTGELFF
>TRBV9|NA|NA|TRBJ2-1
TGTGCCAGCGGTCGGATTGGGGGGCAAAGGGAGCAGTTCTTC
CASGRIGGQREQFF
>TRBV10-3|NA|NA|TRBJ1-2
TGTGCCATCTCGGGTTCGGCCCGATTCCTGGAGGGCTATGGCTACACCTTC
CAISGSARFLEGYGYTF
>TRBV5-4|NA|NA|TRBJ2-7
TGTGCCAGCAGCTTGGCAGGACTGGACGAGCAGTACTTC
CASSLAGLDEQYF
>TRBV7-7|NA|TRBD2|TRBJ2-5
TGTGCTAGCAGCCCCAGTCGAAGTAGCGGGAACCAAGAGACCCAGTACTTC
CASSPSRSSGNQETQYF
>TRBV15|NA|NA|TRBJ2-1
TGTGCCACCAGCAGAGATCAGGGAGTACTGGACAATGAGCAGTTCTTC
CATSRDQGVLDNEQFF
>TRBV29-1|NA|NA|TRBJ2-7
TGCAGCGGGGGGTCTGGGAACGAGCAGTACTTC
CSGGSGNEQYF
>TRBV18|few|TRBD1|TRBJ1-2
TGTGCCAGCTCCGAGGACAGGGGAGATGGCTACACCTTC
CASSEDRGDGYTF
>TRBV5-1|few|TRBD2|TRBJ2-3
TGCGCCAGCAGCTTGGGACCTAGCGGGAGTGGAAATACGCAGTATTTT
CASSLGPSGSGNTQYF
>TRBV5-8|NA|NA|TRBJ2-7
TGTGCCAGCAGCTTGGATTACAGTCCCTACGAGCAGTACTTC
CASSLDYSPYEQYF
>TRBV9|NA|NA|TRBJ2-3
TGTGCCAGCACCGAGCGCGGGGACTTTGGCGATACGCAGTATTTT
CASTERGDFGDTQYF
>TRBV9|NA|TRBD2|TRBJ2-3
TGTGCCAGCAGTGATCCCGGGACTAGCGGGAGTGCCGGCACAGATACGCAGTATTTT
CASSDPGTSGSAGTDTQYF
>TRBV5-1|NA|NA|TRBJ2-5
TGCGCCGGCAAGGCGGATTTTGGAGAGACCCAGTACTTC
CAGKADFGETQYF
>TRBV15|NA|NA|TRBJ2-7
TGTGCCACCAGCAGAGATTGGGGGAGTCGGGTTTGGCAGTACTTC
CATSRDWGSRVWQYF
>TRBV7-3|NA|NA|TRBJ2-3
TGTGCCAGCAGCGCAGGGCGGGGCACAGATACGCAGTATTTT
CASSAGRGTDTQYF
>TRBV18|NA|NA|TRBJ2-7
TGTGCCAGCTCACCACCGTCAAACGGAAGATACGAGCAGTACTTC
CASSPPSNGRYEQYF
>TRBV13|few|NA|TRBJ1-1
TGTGCCAGCAGTAAGCGGGAAGGCACTGAAGCTTTCTTT
CASSKREGTEAFF
>TRBV30|few|NA|TRBJ2-7
TGTGCCTGGAGTGTAGGGGGTGGAATCGAGCAGTACTTC
CAWSVGGGIEQYF
>TRBV7-3|NA|TRBD2|TRBJ2-1
TGTGCCAGCAGCTGTCAAGGGGGACTAGCGTCGGAATACAATGAGCAGTTCTTC
CASSCQGGLASEYNEQFF
>TRBV5-4|NA|NA|TRBJ2-1
TGTGCCAGCAGTCACCTTAATACTAGATTCTCCTACAATGAGCAGTTCTTC
CASSHLNTRFSYNEQFF
>TRBV6-1|NA|NA|TRBJ1-5
TGTGCCAGCGTTAGGGGATGGGATCAGCCCCAGCATTTT
CASVRGWDQPQHF
>TRBV5-6|NA|NA|TRBJ1-5
TGTGCCAGCAGCTCCCGACAGGTTAGCAATCAGCCCCAGCATTTT
CASSSRQVSNQPQHF
>TRBV6-5|NA|NA|TRBJ1-6
TGTGCCAGTAGACAGGTGGTTAATTCACCCCTCCACTTT
CASRQVVNSPLHF
>TRBV14|NA|NA|TRBJ1-1
TGTGCCAGCAGCCATTCAGTTACTGAAGCTTTCTTT
CASSHSVTEAFF
>TRBV5-1|NA|NA|TRBJ2-5
TGCGCCAGCAGGTCTGCCGAGACCCAGTACTTC
CASRSAETQYF
>TRBV5-1|NA|NA|TRBJ2-7
TGCGCCAGCAGCTTGAAAGAGCAGTACTTC
CASSLKEQYF